This T cell receptor beta chain was retrieved from a study of Ad26.COV2.S vaccination and SARS-CoV-2 variants. Study-level information: Doses of Ad26.COV2.S were injected into muscle once or twice, 56 days apart. The study, taken as a whole, reports: A substantial breadth of spike-specific CD8+ and CD4+ T cell responses after vaccination has been reported. For non-spike TCRs, breadth in vaccine recipients resembled that in placebo recipients.

Assay used: immunoSEQ multiplex PCR; TCRdb lists only in-frame clones, some missing. The sample records approximately 280,000 clones, about 89% being singletons. With respect to this clone: The antigen is not known.

Germline V gene data show CDR1 as KGHSH and CDR2 as LQKENI. This CDR3 is 15 amino acids long. Trimming cost V 3 bases and J 0 bases; bases outside gene matches: 3. Described treatment: 15 to 20 received Ad26.COV2.S at low or high dose, single or two shots; about 5 received placebo; per-sample allocation not given. Day 63 after the first vaccine or placebo injection was the time point for sampling. This Boston cohort included adults aged 18-55 years. This specimen was peripheral blood, taken in a trial of Ad26.COV2.S vaccine versus placebo. This clonotype originated in a person between 18 and 65 years old who received the Ad26.COV2.S COVID-19 vaccine or a placebo. V is TRBV18 and J is TRBJ1-1; 8 positions agree with TRBD1. CDR3 sequence: CASSPLTGVNTEAFF. The CDR3 nucleotides are TGTGCCAGCTCACCTTTGACAGGGGTGAACACTGAAGCTTTCTTT.